The rows below give T cell receptor beta chains drawn from one sample of a study of T cell changes during pregnancy in multiple sclerosis. Here immunoSEQ multiplex PCR was the method, and the copy in TCRdb shows in-frame clones only, minus some. The sample holds approximately 130,000 clones; approximately 93% are singletons and the top ten take approximately 5.8%. The sequencing used peripheral blood, collected before pregnancy. These receptors were obtained from a female donor with multiple sclerosis, enrolled in a pregnancy study. Both conserved end residues are part of each CDR3. D genes are given only for firm matches. Size is omitted from some rows. Given values are once, few, many or a class for expanded clones.

NA	TRBV6-6	TRBJ1-5	NA	CASSNPQYSNQPQHF	TGTGCCAGCAGCAACCCCCAGTATAGCAATCAGCCCCAGCATTTT
NA	TRBV18	TRBJ1-5	NA	CASSREGGYGQPQHF	TGTGCCAGCTCCCGTGAAGGGGGATATGGCCAGCCCCAGCATTTT
NA	TRBV30	TRBJ2-5	NA	CAWRLGGAETQYF	TGTGCCTGGAGGCTTGGCGGGGCGGAGACCCAGTACTTC
NA	TRBV6-4	TRBJ2-6	few	CASSGTGSSGANVLTF	TGTGCCAGCAGTGGCACAGGGAGCTCTGGGGCCAACGTCCTGACTTTC
TRBD1	TRBV28	TRBJ2-7	NA	CASRRGQGLSYEQYF	TGTGCCAGCAGACGCGGACAGGGCCTCTCCTACGAGCAGTACTTC
TRBD1	TRBV6-5	TRBJ1-1	NA	CASSYLTGARAFF	TGTGCCAGCAGTTACCTGACAGGGGCAAGGGCTTTCTTT
TRBD1	TRBV19	TRBJ1-1	NA	CASSLGRQGAGFDTEAFF	TGTGCCAGTAGTTTGGGACGACAGGGAGCTGGGTTCGACACTGAAGCTTTCTTT
TRBD1	TRBV19	TRBJ1-5	once	CASSIEGTGLTARNQPQHF	TGTGCCAGTAGTATAGAGGGGACAGGGTTGACGGCTAGGAATCAGCCCCAGCATTTT
NA	TRBV27	TRBJ1-4	NA	CASSPRVSNEKLFF	TGTGCCAGCAGTCCGAGGGTGTCTAATGAAAAACTGTTTTTT
NA	TRBV18	TRBJ2-3	NA	CASSPMIERHTQYF	TGTGCCAGCTCACCTATGATTGAGAGGCATACGCAGTATTTT
NA	TRBV10-3	TRBJ1-1	NA	CAIRAASENTEAFF	TGTGCCATTCGAGCGGCCTCAGAGAACACTGAAGCTTTCTTT
NA	TRBV10-3	TRBJ2-6	NA	CAISEGNRGSGANVLTF	TGTGCCATCAGTGAGGGTAATAGGGGCTCTGGGGCCAACGTCCTGACTTTC
TRBD2	TRBV27	TRBJ2-1	NA	CASSPYGGGYNEQFF	TGTGCCAGCAGTCCTTATGGCGGGGGGTACAATGAGCAGTTCTTC
TRBD1	TRBV5-1	TRBJ2-7	NA	CASSLAVGSGGINEQYF	TGCGCCAGCAGCTTGGCCGTGGGGTCAGGGGGCATTAACGAGCAGTACTTC